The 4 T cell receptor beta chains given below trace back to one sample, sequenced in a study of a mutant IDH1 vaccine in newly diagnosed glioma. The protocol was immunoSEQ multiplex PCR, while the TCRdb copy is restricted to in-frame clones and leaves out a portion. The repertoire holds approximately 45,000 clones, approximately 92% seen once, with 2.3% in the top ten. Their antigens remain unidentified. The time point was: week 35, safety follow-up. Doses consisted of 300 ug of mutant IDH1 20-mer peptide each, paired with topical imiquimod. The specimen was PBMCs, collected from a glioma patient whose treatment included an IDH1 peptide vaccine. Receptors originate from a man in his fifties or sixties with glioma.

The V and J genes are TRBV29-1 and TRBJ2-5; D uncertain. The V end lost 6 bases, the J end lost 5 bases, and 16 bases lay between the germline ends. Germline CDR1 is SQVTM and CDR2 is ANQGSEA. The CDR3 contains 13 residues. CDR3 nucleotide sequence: TGCAGCGTCGCCCGCCTGGACGCGGAGACCCAGTACTTC. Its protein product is CSVARLDAETQYF.

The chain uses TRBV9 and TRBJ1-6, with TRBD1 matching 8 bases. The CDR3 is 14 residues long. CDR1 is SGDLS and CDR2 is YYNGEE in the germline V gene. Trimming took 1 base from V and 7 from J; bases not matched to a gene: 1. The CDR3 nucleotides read TGTGCCAGCAGCGTACAGGGGGCGAATTCACCCCTCCACTTT. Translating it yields CASSVQGANSPLHF. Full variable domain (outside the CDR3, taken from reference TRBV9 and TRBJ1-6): DSGVTQTPKHLITATGQRVTLRCSPRSGDLSVYWYQQSLDQGLQFLIQYYNGEERAKGNILERFSAQQFPDLHSELNLSSLELGDSALYFCASSVQGANSPLHFGNGTRLTVT.

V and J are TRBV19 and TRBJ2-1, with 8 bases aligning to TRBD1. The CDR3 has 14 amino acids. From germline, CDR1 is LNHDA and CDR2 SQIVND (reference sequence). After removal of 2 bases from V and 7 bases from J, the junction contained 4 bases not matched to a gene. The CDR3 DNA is TGTGCCAGTAGTATACAGCAGGGGGCAAATGAGCAGTTCTTC. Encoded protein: CASSIQQGANEQFF.

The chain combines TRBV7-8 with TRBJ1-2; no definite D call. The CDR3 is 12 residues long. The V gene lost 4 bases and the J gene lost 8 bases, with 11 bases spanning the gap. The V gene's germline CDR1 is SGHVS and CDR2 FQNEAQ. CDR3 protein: CASSSGERGYTF. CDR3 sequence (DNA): TGTGCCAGCAGCTCTGGGGAGAGGGGCTACACCTTC.